This T cell receptor beta chain stems from a study of glioma-infiltrating T cells. Whole-study findings and limits: CDR3 overlap between tissue and blood was very small. Tissue-blood divergence was below expectation in non-neoplastic patients, above in gliomas.

The table lists this clonotype with many counts. Its target is unknown. Amplification of TCR alpha and beta CDR3 regions from RNA used iRepertoire nested multiplex PCR. Each CDR3 protein gets one entry after TCRdb re-called the multiplex PCR reads with MiXCR. The sample has fewer than 200,000 distinct CDR3 sequences, over 30% seen once. Sequencing was done on a sample of glioma tissue, nonneoplastic brain tissue, or PBMCs (not recorded which). This TCR came from a human donor with low-grade glioma or glioblastoma, undergoing nonglioma brain surgery, or in good health (not recorded which).

CDR3 nucleotide sequence: TGTGCCAGCAGACTGGGACAGACCTACGAGCAGTACTTC. Translating gives CASRLGQTYEQYF. The chain links TRBV27 to TRBJ2-7, with 7 bases aligning to TRBD1. The CDR3 has 13 amino acids. V was pared by 6 bases and J by 2 bases, with 4 bases of the junction left unmatched. CDR1 and CDR2 from the germline V gene are MNHEY and SMNVEV (reference sequence).